This TCR beta chain was sequenced for a study of blood T cell repertoires in COVID-19. V shed 5 bases, J shed 0 bases, and the junction held 3 bases outside the gene matches. Germline loops: CDR1 MNHEY, CDR2 SVGAGI. This CDR3 comprises 14 residues. Sequenced by immunoSEQ multiplex PCR; TCRdb stores in-frame clones only, minus some. The profile shows roughly 190,000 clones, 82% of them singletons. The chain recombines TRBV6-5 with TRBJ2-7; 8 nucleotides align to TRBD2. The source material was peripheral blood. This TCR was sampled from a woman aged 55-70 years with COVID-19, enrolled during active disease. This chain's CDR3 is CASSLSGSSYEQYF. CDR3 bases: TGTGCCAGCAGTCTAAGCGGGAGCTCCTACGAGCAGTACTTC.